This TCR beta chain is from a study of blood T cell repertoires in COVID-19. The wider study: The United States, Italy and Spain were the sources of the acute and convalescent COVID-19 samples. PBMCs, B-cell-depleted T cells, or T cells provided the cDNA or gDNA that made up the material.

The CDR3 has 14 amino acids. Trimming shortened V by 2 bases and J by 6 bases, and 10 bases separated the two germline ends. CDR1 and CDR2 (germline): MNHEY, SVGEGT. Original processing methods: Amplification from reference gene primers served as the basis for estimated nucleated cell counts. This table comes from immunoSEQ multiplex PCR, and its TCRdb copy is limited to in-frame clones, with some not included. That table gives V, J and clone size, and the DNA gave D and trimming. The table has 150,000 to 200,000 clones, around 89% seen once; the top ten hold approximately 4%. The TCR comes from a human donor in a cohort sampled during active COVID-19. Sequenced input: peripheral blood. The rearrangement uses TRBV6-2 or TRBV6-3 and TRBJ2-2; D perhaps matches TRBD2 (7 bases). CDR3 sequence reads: CASSYRRGPGELFF. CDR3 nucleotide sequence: TGTGCCAGCAGTTACCGGCGGGGGCCCGGGGAGCTGTTTTTT.